One sample yielded the 15 T cell receptor beta chains listed below, sequenced in a study of blood T cell repertoires in COVID-19. TCRdb keeps only in-frame clones here, not all; method: immunoSEQ multiplex PCR. The table records 120,000 to 150,000 clones, 84% of them present only once. The sequencing input was PBMCs or T cells enriched from blood (not recorded which). The receptors derive from a man aged 45-65 years in a cohort exposed to, infected with or recovered from COVID-19 (not recorded which).

This rearrangement joins TRBV21-1 to TRBJ1-2; the table assigns TRBD1, which was not confirmed against the DNA. TRBV21-1 is recorded as a pseudogene. CDR3 length equals 15 residues. The CDR3 DNA follows: TGTGCCAGCAGCAAAGCGACAGGGTATCGCTATGGCTACACCTTC. This translates into CASSKATGYRYGYTF.

The sample holds one count of this clone. The chain uses TRBV11-2 and TRBJ2-1, with 10 bases identical to TRBD2. The germline CDR1 and CDR2 sequences are SGHAT and FQNNGV. The CDR3 covers 16 residues. J gave up 9 bases and V 0 bases, and 8 bases lay outside the gene matches. The DNA of the CDR3 is TGTGCCAGCAGCTTAGATCGCCTAGCGGGGGTCGGTGAGCAGTTCTTC. It translates to CASSLDRLAGVGEQFF.

The chain carries TRBV5-1 and TRBJ1-3; a weak D match, TRBD1 (5 bases). V dropped 3 bases and J dropped 1 base, with 14 bases sitting between them. The CDR3 consists of 16 residues. Germline CDR1 reads SGHRS; CDR2 reads YFSETQ. CDR3 loop: CASSSSGWGSGNTIYF. The DNA of the CDR3 is TGCGCCAGCAGCTCGTCAGGGTGGGGTTCTGGAAACACCATATATTTT.

The chain carries TRBV7-2 and TRBJ2-5; 7 bases agree with TRBD2. With V trimmed by 4 bases and J by 5 bases, 7 bases remained unmatched. Germline CDR1 and CDR2: SGHTA and FQGNSA. This CDR3 comprises 14 residues. The DNA for the CDR3 is TGTGCCAGCAGCTCTCCCCCGGGAGGCGAGACCCAGTACTTC. Protein: CASSSPPGGETQYF.

This rearrangement joins TRBV5-6 to TRBJ2-7; D not resolved. V was shortened by 1 base and J by 4 bases, with 6 bases between the two germline ends. Germline V gives CDR1 SGHDT, CDR2 YYEEEE. This CDR3 is 12 amino acids long. The CDR3: CASSLTEYEQYF. The CDR3 bases are TGTGCCAGCAGCTTGACAGAATACGAGCAGTACTTC.

This rearrangement joins TRBV5-1 to TRBJ2-1, with TRBD2 matching over 8 bases. There are 16 residues in the CDR3. V was pared by 1 base and J by 1 base, with 4 bases of the junction left unmatched. CDR1 and CDR2 from the germline V gene are SGHRS and YFSETQ. The CDR3 sequence: CASSLKRERSYNEQFF. Written as DNA, the CDR3 is TGCGCCAGCAGCTTGAAGCGGGAGAGATCCTACAATGAGCAGTTCTTC.

This clone appeared a single time. The V gene is TRBV4-1, the J gene TRBJ1-2, with 7 bases identical to TRBD1. V trimming: 2 bases; J trimming: 8 bases; junction bases outside the gene matches: 8. This CDR3 comprises 14 residues. Germline loops: CDR1 MGHRA, CDR2 YSYEKL. The CDR3 region is CASSQQQGKAGYTF. DNA for the CDR3: TGCGCCAGCAGCCAACAACAGGGGAAGGCGGGCTACACCTTC.

CDR3 coding DNA: TGCAGTGCTAGTATTAGCGGGAGGGCCAGCGAGCAGTACTTC. Translated, it gives CSASISGRASEQYF. The V call is TRBV20-1, the J call TRBJ2-7; TRBD2 agrees at 11 bases. The CDR3 is 14 residues long. Germline V gene sequence: CDR1 DFQATT, CDR2 SNEGSKA (reference sequence). V was clipped by 3 bases and J by 6 bases; unmatched bases: 7.

The J gene is TRBJ2-7, the V gene TRBV6-5; D possibly corresponds to TRBD1 (5 bases). The CDR3 is made up of 14 amino acids. V was cut by 3 bases and J by 7 bases, with 16 bases left in between. CDR1 MNHEY and CDR2 SVGAGI come from the germline V gene. CDR3: CASSYGREVGEQYF. For the CDR3, the DNA is TGTGCCAGCAGTTATGGCAGGGAAGTAGGGGAGCAGTACTTC.

The rearrangement joins TRBV7-2 to TRBJ1-1; D gene uncertain. Per germline, CDR1 SGHTA and CDR2 FQGNSA. Deletions cut 5 bases from V and 2 bases from J, with 12 bases between. CDR3 length: 14 amino acids. The CDR3 nucleotides are TGTGCCAGCAGCCCGCTCGGCGGAAACACTGAAGCTTTCTTT. This gives the protein CASSPLGGNTEAFF.

The chain uses TRBV5-1 and TRBJ2-7, with a possible D match to TRBD2 (5 bases). The V end was cut by 9 bases, the J end by 0 bases, with 13 bases between. Germline V gene data show CDR1 as SGHRS and CDR2 as YFSETQ. The CDR3 runs to 13 residues. CDR3 DNA: TGCGCCACTAGTGCTGGGAGCTCCTACGAGCAGTACTTC. It codes for CATSAGSSYEQYF. Looking up the rest from reference TRBV5-1 and TRBJ2-7 gives the full variable domain: KAGVTQTPRYLIKTRGQQVTLSCSPISGHRSVSWYQQTPGQGLQFLFEYFSETQRNKGNFPGRFSGRQFSNSRSEMNVSTLELGDSALYLCATSAGSSYEQYFGPGTRLTVT.

The V and J genes are TRBV4-1 and TRBJ2-2; TRBD2 matches 7 bases. CDR3 size: 15 residues. Germline CDR1 and CDR2: MGHRA and YSYEKL. The ends lost 7 bases at V and 5 bases at J; junction bases unmatched: 10. The CDR3: CASTPSGGGTGELFF. CDR3 sequence (DNA): TGCGCCAGCACCCCATCGGGGGGAGGTACCGGGGAGCTGTTTTTT.

The V gene is TRBV24-1, the J gene TRBJ2-7; TRBD2 might be the D (7 bases). Germline CDR1 reads KGHDR; CDR2 reads SFDVKD. Trimming cost V 4 bases and J 5 bases, with 14 bases left between them. This CDR3 is built from 14 residues. CDR3 in DNA: TGTGCCACCAGTGACTCCACGGGGGGCAACGAGCAGTACTTC. Residues: CATSDSTGGNEQYF.

This chain links TRBV30 with TRBJ1-1, with D perhaps TRBD1 (5 bases). Trimming removed 2 bases from V and 0 bases from J, with 10 bases in between. Germline CDR1 GTSNPN, CDR2 SVGIG (reference sequence). This CDR3 has 14 amino acids. CDR3 residues: CAWSKGSMNTEAFF. CDR3 nucleotide sequence: TGTGCCTGGAGTAAGGGGTCCATGAACACTGAAGCTTTCTTT.

The chain combines TRBV5-6 with TRBJ1-1; D not certain. The germline V gene has CDR1 SGHDT and CDR2 YYEEEE. Trimming pared 0 bases from V and 5 bases from J, leaving 5 bases between. The CDR3 covers 12 residues. DNA for the CDR3: TGTGCCAGCAGCTTGGTCCGGACTGAAGCTTTCTTT. This codes for CASSLVRTEAFF.